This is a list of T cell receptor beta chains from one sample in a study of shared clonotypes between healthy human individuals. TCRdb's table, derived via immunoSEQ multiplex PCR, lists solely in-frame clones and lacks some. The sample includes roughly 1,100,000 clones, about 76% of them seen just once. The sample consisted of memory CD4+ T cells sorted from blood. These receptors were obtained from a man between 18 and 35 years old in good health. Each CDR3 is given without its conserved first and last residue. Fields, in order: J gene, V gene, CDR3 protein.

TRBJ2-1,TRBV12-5,ASGPRLNARNEQF
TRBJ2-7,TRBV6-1,ASKELLTPSYEQY
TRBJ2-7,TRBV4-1,ASSQDQRASYEQY
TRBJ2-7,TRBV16,ASSLRGQSSYEQY
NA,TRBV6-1,ASRAGGFYEQY
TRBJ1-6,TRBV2,ASSEASSYNSPLH
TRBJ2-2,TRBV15,ATNPGGAQITGELF
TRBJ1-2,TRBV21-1,ASSPPDTGQGYCYT
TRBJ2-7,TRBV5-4,ASSASGTNRGEQY
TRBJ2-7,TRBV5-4,ASSSRDRGEQY
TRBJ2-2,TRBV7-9,ASSFDITGELF
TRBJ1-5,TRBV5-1,ASSPEGGSNQPQH
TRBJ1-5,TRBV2,ASSEVTPGAGGVQPQH
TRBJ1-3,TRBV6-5,ASSYGTLANTIY
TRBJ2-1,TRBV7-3,ASSQGPASYNEQF
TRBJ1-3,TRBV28,ASYSTGIY
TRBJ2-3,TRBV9,ASSRSGFGTDTQY
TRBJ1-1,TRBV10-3,AISESWGNTEAF
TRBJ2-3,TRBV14,ATRSFDLSDTQY
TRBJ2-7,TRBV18,ASSPSGGASYEQY
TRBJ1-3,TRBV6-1,ASSSEGAGNTIY
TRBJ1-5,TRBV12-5,ASGPGGAGQPQH
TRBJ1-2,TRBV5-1,ASSIGQGAYGYT
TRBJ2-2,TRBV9,ASSARGEGKGTGELF
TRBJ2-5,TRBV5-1,ASSLNSAGAQETQY
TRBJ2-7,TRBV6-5,ASSYGTVGLYEQY
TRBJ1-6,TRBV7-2,ASSLRGANNSPLH
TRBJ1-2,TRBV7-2,ASSLEGQGGGYT
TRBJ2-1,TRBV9,ASARMNEQF
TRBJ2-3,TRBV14,ASSHNSDTQY
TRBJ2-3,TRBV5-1,ASSLVGPGGGAGDTQY
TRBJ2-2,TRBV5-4,ASSFPASGGELF
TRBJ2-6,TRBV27,ASSPLPGRIPSGANVLT
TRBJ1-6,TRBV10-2,ASSVDTPNSPLH
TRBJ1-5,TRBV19,ASNNYPNQPQH
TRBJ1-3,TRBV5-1,ASSQGTGNTIY
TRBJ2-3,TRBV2,ASSEGGPDTQY
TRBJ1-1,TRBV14,ASSLRGNTEAF
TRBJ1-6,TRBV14,ASSQNYENSPLH
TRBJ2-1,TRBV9,ASSVGLAGGPAYNEQF
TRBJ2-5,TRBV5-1,ASSSRQGDLETQY
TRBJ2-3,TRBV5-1,ASSPGTSGSTDTQY
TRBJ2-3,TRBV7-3,ASGPTGTDTQY
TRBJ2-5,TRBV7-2,ASSPGGSRMETQY
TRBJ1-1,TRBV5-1,ASTIGQNTEAF
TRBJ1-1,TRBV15,ATSTGQDTEAF
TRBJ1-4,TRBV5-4,ASSLGDRAGEKLF
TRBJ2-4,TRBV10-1,ASSPTRGGIQY
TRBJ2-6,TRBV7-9,ASSSMDSGANVLT
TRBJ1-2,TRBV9,ASSVVGDTGRRYGYT
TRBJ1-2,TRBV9,ASSVCGGGATYGYT
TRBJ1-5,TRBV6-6,ASSLTGVGNQPQH
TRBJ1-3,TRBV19,ASKGSGGGIISGNTIY
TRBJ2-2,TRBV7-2,ASSLQGGLRRELF